This is a list of T cell receptor beta chains from one sample in a study of CD8 T cells in ankylosing spondylitis. In TCRdb, the 5' RACE reads were re-called with MiXCR into one record per CDR3 protein. The data contain around 99,000 distinct CDR3 sequences, 8.8% of them singletons. The specimen was blood, either unsorted or a sorted T cell fraction (not recorded which). All receptors derive from a male donor with ankylosing spondylitis or in good health (not recorded which). Both conserved end residues are part of each CDR3. The D gene is left open where the match is weak. Rows give clone size only sometimes, using once, few, many, or a class for an expanded clone.

CDR3 protein,CDR3 DNA,J gene,clone size,CDR3 length,D gene,V gene
CAWNPGGPPLHF,TGTGCCTGGAATCCCGGGGGTCCCCCCCTCCACTTT,TRBJ1-6,NA,12,NA,TRBV30
CSARDSGAPQETQYF,TGCAGTGCTAGAGATTCGGGGGCCCCCCAAGAGACCCAGTACTTC,TRBJ2-5,many,15,NA,TRBV20-1
CAWSRGGRGYNEQFF,TGTGCCTGGAGTCGTGGAGGACGAGGCTACAATGAGCAGTTCTTC,TRBJ2-1,many,15,NA,TRBV30
CASSLAGEGFDEQFF,TGCGCCAGCAGCTTGGCAGGGGAAGGGTTCGATGAGCAGTTCTTC,TRBJ2-1,many,15,NA,TRBV5-1
CASSPYDRAVVTEAFF,TGCGCCAGCAGCCCTTACGACAGGGCCGTAGTCACTGAAGCTTTCTTT,TRBJ1-1,few,16,TRBD1,TRBV5-1
CATRLGQGTEAFF,TGTGCCACCAGACTTGGACAGGGCACTGAAGCTTTCTTT,TRBJ1-1,NA,13,TRBD1,TRBV24-1
CSARDGLNTEAFF,TGCAGTGCTAGAGACGGATTGAACACTGAAGCTTTCTTT,TRBJ1-1,many,13,NA,TRBV20-1
CASSPNVGDTEAFF,TGTGCCAGCAGCCCTAACGTGGGGGACACTGAAGCTTTCTTT,TRBJ1-1,many,14,NA,TRBV7-9
CASSLRIGAPYNEQFF,TGTGCCAGCAGTTTACGAATCGGAGCCCCCTACAATGAGCAGTTCTTC,TRBJ2-1,many,16,NA,TRBV28
CASSLVPGHSNTGELFF,TGTGCCAGCAGCTTAGTTCCGGGACACTCGAACACCGGGGAGCTGTTTTTT,TRBJ2-2,many,17,NA,TRBV13
CSGDYSSTAHEQFF,TGCAGCGGGGACTACTCCTCGACAGCCCATGAGCAGTTCTTC,TRBJ2-1,NA,14,TRBD2,TRBV29-1
CASSPRGGYQETQYF,TGTGCCAGCAGCCCCAGAGGTGGATACCAAGAGACCCAGTACTTC,TRBJ2-5,many,15,NA,TRBV9
CASSLVVGGISYNEQFF,TGTGCCAGCAGCTTAGTGGTCGGCGGGATTAGTTACAATGAGCAGTTCTTC,TRBJ2-1,many,17,NA,TRBV7-6
CASSLSIGGYEQYF,TGTGCCAGCAGTTTATCGATTGGGGGTTACGAGCAGTACTTC,TRBJ2-7,NA,14,NA,TRBV27
CASSLVGTGGHEEAEQFF,TGCGCCAGCAGCTTGGTCGGAACGGGGGGGCATGAAGAGGCGGAGCAGTTCTTC,TRBJ2-1,many,18,TRBD2,TRBV5-1
CASSSRTGRAYNSPLHF,TGTGCCAGCAGTTCTCGGACAGGACGCGCCTATAATTCACCCCTCCACTTT,TRBJ1-6,many,17,TRBD1,TRBV12-3/TRBV12-4
CASTIPGENIQYF,TGTGCCAGCACCATCCCGGGCGAAAACATTCAGTACTTC,TRBJ2-4,NA,13,NA,TRBV6-1
CASSGQLNNEQFF,TGTGCCAGCAGTGGACAGCTGAACAATGAGCAGTTCTTC,TRBJ2-1,few,13,NA,TRBV2
CASSLGQTDTQYF,TGTGCCAGCAGCTTGGGACAGACGGATACGCAGTATTTT,TRBJ2-3,many,13,TRBD1,TRBV12-3/TRBV12-4
CASIPYVRTGASEQYF,TGTGCCAGCATCCCTTACGTCCGGACAGGGGCCTCCGAGCAGTACTTC,TRBJ2-7,many,16,TRBD1,TRBV28
CASSSWGGLAAFF,TGTGCCAGCAGTTCTTGGGGAGGACTAGCGGCGTTCTTC,TRBJ2-1,many,13,TRBD2,TRBV12-3/TRBV12-4
CASSLAGVPRNIQYF,TGTGCCAGCAGCTTAGCGGGGGTCCCCCGGAACATTCAGTACTTC,TRBJ2-4,many,15,NA,TRBV11-2
CASTFADMNTEAFF,TGTGCCAGCACCTTCGCTGACATGAACACTGAAGCTTTCTTT,TRBJ1-1,few,14,NA,TRBV11-1